Listed below are T cell receptor beta chains from one sample, sequenced in a study of blood T cell repertoires in COVID-19. Generated by immunoSEQ multiplex PCR, the TCRdb table keeps only in-frame clones and is missing some. The sample lists 100,000 to 150,000 clones; under 90% were seen once. Sequences were obtained from peripheral blood. These receptors all come from a woman in her sixties with acute or convalescent COVID-19. The CDR3 runs from the conserved cysteine through the conserved F or W. Fields, in order: V gene, D gene, J gene, clone size, CDR3 DNA, CDR3 protein. The D gene is left open where the match is weak. Only some rows state a clone size, as once, few, many or a class for expanded clones.

TRBV23-1	TRBD1	TRBJ1-1	few	TGCGCCAGCCCTCCCCTGCGACAGGGACGAAGGAACACTGAAGCTTTCTTT	CASPPLRQGRRNTEAFF
TRBV10-3	TRBD1	TRBJ1-3	.	TGTGCCATCAGTGCGGGACAGGGTGCTGGAAACACCATATATTTT	CAISAGQGAGNTIYF
TRBV2	.	TRBJ1-3	.	TGTGCCAGCAGTGAAGATCAGACCATATATTTT	CASSEDQTIYF
TRBV19	.	TRBJ1-1	.	TGTGCCAGTAGTACACGACAGGCCAAGAACACTGAAGCTTTCTTT	CASSTRQAKNTEAFF
TRBV23-1	TRBD1	TRBJ1-3	.	TGCGCCTTACGGACAGGGACCGTCTCTGGAAACACCATATATTTT	CALRTGTVSGNTIYF
TRBV2	.	TRBJ2-3	.	TGTGCCAGCAGTGAACTGACTGGAGGAGATACGCAGTATTTT	CASSELTGGDTQYF
TRBV5-4	TRBD1	TRBJ1-2	.	TGTGCCAGCAGCTCCTGGACAGGGGAGGGCTACACCTTC	CASSSWTGEGYTF
TRBV6-2/TRBV6-3	TRBD1	TRBJ1-2	.	TGTGCCAGCAGTTACGATGGGGACAGGGGGATCTATGGCTACACCTTC	CASSYDGDRGIYGYTF
TRBV3-1/TRBV3-2	TRBD2	TRBJ2-1	.	TGTGCCAGCAGCCAAGTCCCAGCGGGGGGGTCTAATGAGCAGTTCTTC	CASSQVPAGGSNEQFF
TRBV10-3	.	TRBJ1-1	.	TGTGCCACCGTTGACAGGTCAAGGGTGAACACTGAAGCTTTCTTT	CATVDRSRVNTEAFF
TRBV14	TRBD1	TRBJ2-2	.	TGTGCCAGCAGCCCCTACAGGGGCGGCACCGGGGAGCTGTTTTTT	CASSPYRGGTGELFF
TRBV12-3/TRBV12-4	.	TRBJ1-1	.	TGTGCCAGCAGTTTTAGCCCCTTCACTGAAGCTTTCTTT	CASSFSPFTEAFF
TRBV21-1	.	TRBJ2-1	.	TGTGCCAGCAGCAAAACTGACAGGGTCCATGAGCAGTTCTTC	CASSKTDRVHEQFF
TRBV19	TRBD1	TRBJ1-2	.	TGTGCCAGTAGGATCGGACAGGGACTTGGCTACACCTTC	CASRIGQGLGYTF
TRBV19	.	TRBJ1-2	.	TGTGCCAGTAGTATCTTATCCCAGGGAAGCAACGGCTACACCTTC	CASSILSQGSNGYTF
TRBV30	TRBD1	TRBJ1-2	.	TGTGCCTGGCGCCTCGCGACAGGGGGGGACTACACCTTC	CAWRLATGGDYTF
TRBV7-6	.	TRBJ2-1	.	TGTGCCAGCAGCTTTATCACGGGGAATGAGCAGTTCTTC	CASSFITGNEQFF
TRBV7-9	TRBD2	TRBJ2-1	.	TGTGCCAGCAGCAGCCTCCTAGCGGGGGACCGATACAATGAGCAGTTCTTC	CASSSLLAGDRYNEQFF
TRBV7-9	TRBD1	TRBJ1-6	.	TGTGCCAGCAGCCCAGAGGGACAGTATAATTCACCCCTCCACTTT	CASSPEGQYNSPLHF
TRBV10-3	.	TRBJ1-2	.	TGTGCCATCAGTGACCCTTATTCCTATGGCTACACCTTC	CAISDPYSYGYTF